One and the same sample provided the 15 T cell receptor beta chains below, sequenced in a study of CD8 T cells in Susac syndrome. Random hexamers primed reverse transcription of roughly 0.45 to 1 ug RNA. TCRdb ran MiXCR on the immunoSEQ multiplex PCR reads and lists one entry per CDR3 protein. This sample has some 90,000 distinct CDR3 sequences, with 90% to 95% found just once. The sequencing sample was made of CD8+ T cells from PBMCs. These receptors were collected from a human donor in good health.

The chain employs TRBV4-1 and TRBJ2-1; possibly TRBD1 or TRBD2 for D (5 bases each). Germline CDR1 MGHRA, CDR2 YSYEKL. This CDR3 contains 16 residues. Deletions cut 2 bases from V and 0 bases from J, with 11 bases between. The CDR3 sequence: CASSQNGANSYNEQFF. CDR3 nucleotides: TGCGCCAGCAGCCAAAACGGGGCCAACTCCTACAATGAGCAGTTCTTC.

The CDR3 sequence is CASSPGMANTGELFF. The CDR3 DNA reads TGCGCCAGCAGCCCCGGGATGGCGAACACCGGGGAGCTGTTTTTT. The genes are TRBV4-1 and TRBJ2-2; D possibly corresponds to TRBD2 (5 bases). The CDR3 spans 15 residues. Looked up from germline, CDR1 is MGHRA and CDR2 is YSYEKL. The V end was cut by 4 bases, the J end by 0 bases, with 9 bases between.

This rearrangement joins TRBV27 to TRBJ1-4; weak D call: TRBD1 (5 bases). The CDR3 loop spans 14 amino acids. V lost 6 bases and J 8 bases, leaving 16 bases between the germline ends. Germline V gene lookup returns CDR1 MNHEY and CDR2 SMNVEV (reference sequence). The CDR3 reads CASRPIPGLEKLFF. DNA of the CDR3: TGTGCCAGCAGGCCAATACCAGGGTTGGAAAAACTGTTTTTT.

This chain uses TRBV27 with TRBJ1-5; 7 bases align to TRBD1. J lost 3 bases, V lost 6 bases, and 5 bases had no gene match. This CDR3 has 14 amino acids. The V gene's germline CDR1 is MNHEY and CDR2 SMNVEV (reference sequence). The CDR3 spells CASSQGGTNQPQHF. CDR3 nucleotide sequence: TGTGCCAGCAGCCAGGGGGGAACCAATCAGCCCCAGCATTTT.

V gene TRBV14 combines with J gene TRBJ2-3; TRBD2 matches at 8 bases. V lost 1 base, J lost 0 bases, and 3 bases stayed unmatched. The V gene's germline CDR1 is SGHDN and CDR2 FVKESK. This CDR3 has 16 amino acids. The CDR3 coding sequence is TGTGCCAGCAGCCAAGGAGGCGGGGGGAGCACAGATACGCAGTATTTT. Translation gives CASSQGGGGSTDTQYF.

CDR3 DNA: TGTGCCAGCTCACCGGCTCGGGCCATAACTGGGGCCAACGTCCTGACTTTC. This translates into CASSPARAITGANVLTF. This chain joins TRBV18 and TRBJ2-6; no clear D gene. Between the trimmed V and J ends, which lost 3 bases and 2 bases, there was a span of 14 bases. This CDR3 region has 17 residues. Germline V gene data show CDR1 as KGHSH and CDR2 as LQKENI.

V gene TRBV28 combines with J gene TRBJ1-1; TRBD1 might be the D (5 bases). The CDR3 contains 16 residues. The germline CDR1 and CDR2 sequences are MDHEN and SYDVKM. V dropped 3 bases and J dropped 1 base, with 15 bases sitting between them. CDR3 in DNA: TGTGCCAGCAGTTTTCGGAAGGGCAGGGAGAACACTGAAGCTTTCTTT. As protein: CASSFRKGRENTEAFF.

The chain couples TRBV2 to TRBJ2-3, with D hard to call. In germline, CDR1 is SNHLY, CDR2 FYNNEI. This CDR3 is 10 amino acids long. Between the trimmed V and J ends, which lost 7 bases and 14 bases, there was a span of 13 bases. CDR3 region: CASMGEKRYF. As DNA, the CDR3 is TGTGCCAGCATGGGCGAGAAAAGGTATTTT.

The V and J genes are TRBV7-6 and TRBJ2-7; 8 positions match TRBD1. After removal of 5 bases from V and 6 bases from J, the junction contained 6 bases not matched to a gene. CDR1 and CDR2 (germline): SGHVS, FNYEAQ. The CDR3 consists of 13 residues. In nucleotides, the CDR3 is TGTGCCAGCAGCCCGCCCGACAGGGGCGAGCAGTACTTC. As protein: CASSPPDRGEQYF. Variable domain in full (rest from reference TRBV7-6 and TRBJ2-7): GAGVSQSPRYKVTKRGQDVALRCDPISGHVSLYWYRQALGQGPEFLTYFNYEAQQDKSGLPNDRFSAERPEGSISTLTIQRTEQRDSAMYRCASSPPDRGEQYFGPGTRLTVT.

CDR3 loop: CASSFIGTSSYEQYF. The CDR3 nucleotides read TGTGCCAGCAGCTTTATTGGGACGAGCTCCTACGAGCAGTACTTC. The rearrangement joins TRBV7-9 to TRBJ2-7; the D call may be TRBD1 or TRBD2 (5 bases each). CDR1 and CDR2 (germline): SEHNR, FQNEAQ (reference sequence). Trimming removed 3 bases from V and 0 bases from J, with 12 bases in between. The CDR3 spans 15 residues.

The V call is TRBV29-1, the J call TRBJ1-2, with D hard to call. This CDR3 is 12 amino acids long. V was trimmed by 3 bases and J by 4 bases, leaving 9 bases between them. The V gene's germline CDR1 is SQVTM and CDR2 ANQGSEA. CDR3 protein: CSVEFLIYGYTF. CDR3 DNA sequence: TGCAGCGTTGAGTTTCTCATCTATGGCTACACCTTC.

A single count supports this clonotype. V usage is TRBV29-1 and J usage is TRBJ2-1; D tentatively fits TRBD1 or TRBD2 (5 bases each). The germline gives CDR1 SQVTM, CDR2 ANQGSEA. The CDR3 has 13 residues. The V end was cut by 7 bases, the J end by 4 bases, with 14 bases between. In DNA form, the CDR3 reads TGCAGCGCTGAGGGGCTTCCTTACAATGAGCAGTTCTTC. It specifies CSAEGLPYNEQFF.

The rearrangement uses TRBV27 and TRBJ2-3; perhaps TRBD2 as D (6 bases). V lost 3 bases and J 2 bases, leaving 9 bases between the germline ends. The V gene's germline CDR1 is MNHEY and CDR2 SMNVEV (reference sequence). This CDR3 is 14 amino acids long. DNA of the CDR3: TGTGCCAGCAGTTTGGACTACCTCACAGATACGCAGTATTTT. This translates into CASSLDYLTDTQYF.

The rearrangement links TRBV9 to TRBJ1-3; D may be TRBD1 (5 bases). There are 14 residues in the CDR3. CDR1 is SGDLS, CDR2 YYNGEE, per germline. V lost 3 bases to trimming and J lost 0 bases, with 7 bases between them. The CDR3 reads CASSAGTSGNTIYF. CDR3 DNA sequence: TGTGCCAGCAGCGCCGGGACCTCTGGAAACACCATATATTTT.

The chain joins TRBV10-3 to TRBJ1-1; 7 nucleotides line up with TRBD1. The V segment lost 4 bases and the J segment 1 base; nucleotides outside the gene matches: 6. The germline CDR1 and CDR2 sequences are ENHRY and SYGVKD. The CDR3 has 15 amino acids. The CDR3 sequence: CAISANRGQNTEAFF. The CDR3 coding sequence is TGTGCCATCAGTGCCAACAGGGGACAGAACACTGAAGCTTTCTTT.